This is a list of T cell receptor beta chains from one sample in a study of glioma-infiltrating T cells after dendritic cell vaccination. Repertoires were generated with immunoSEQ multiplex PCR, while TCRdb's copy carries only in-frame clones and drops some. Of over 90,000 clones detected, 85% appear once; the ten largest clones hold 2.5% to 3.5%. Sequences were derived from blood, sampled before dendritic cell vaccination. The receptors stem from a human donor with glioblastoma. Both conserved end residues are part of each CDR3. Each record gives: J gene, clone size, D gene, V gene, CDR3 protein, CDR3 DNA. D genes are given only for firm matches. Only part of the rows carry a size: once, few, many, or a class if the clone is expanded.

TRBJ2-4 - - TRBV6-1 CASSEVAMIQYF TGTGCCAGCAGTGAAGTAGCGATGATTCAGTACTTC
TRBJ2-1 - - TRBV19 CASSMLQGQGNNEQFF TGTGCCAGTAGTATGCTACAGGGTCAGGGCAACAATGAGCAGTTCTTC
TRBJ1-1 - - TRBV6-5 CASSYDRWNTEAFF TGTGCCAGCAGTTACGACAGATGGAACACTGAAGCTTTCTTT
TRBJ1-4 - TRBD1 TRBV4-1 CASSQTRTGGKKLFF TGCGCCAGCAGCCAGACCCGGACAGGGGGCAAAAAACTGTTTTTT
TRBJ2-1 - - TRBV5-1 CASSFAGAQSYNEQFF TGCGCCAGCAGCTTTGCAGGGGCCCAGTCCTACAATGAGCAGTTCTTC
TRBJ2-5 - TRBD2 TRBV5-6 CASSPGTRTETQYF TGTGCCAGCAGTCCCGGGACTAGGACAGAGACCCAGTACTTC
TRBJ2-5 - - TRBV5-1 CASSYDTLSMGTQYF TGCGCCAGCAGTTACGACACGCTCTCGATGGGGACCCAGTACTTC
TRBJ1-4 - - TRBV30 CAWKPEGKLFF TGTGCCTGGAAACCCGAGGGAAAACTGTTTTTT
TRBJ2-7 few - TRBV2 CASSETRSVRF TGTGCCAGCAGTGAAACGAGGAGCGTCCGCTTC
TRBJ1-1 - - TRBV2 CASTFVSLNTEAFF TGTGCCAGCACTTTCGTGTCCCTAAACACTGAAGCTTTCTTT
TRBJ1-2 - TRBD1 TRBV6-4 CASSDFRDSYGYTF TGTGCCAGCAGTGACTTTCGGGACAGTTATGGCTACACCTTC
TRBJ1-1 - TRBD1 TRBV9 CASSLQRGTGDSEAFF TGTGCCAGCAGCCTTCAGCGAGGGACAGGAGATAGTGAAGCTTTCTTT
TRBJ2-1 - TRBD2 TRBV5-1 CASSPRPGTSGGQFF TGCGCCAGCAGCCCTAGACCCGGGACTAGCGGGGGGCAGTTCTTC
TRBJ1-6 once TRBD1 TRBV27 CASTPRDRYNSPLHF TGTGCCAGCACCCCGAGGGACAGATATAATTCACCCCTCCACTTT
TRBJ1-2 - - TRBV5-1 CASSLERSSYGYTF TGCGCCAGCAGCTTGGAGAGGAGTTCCTATGGCTACACCTTC
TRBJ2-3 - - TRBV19 CASIKSGTDTQYF TGTGCCAGTATCAAGAGCGGGACAGATACGCAGTATTTT
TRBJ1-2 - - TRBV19 CASSAREVGYTF TGTGCCAGTAGTGCCCGAGAGGTCGGCTACACCTTC
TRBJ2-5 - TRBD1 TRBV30 CAWGLQGQETQYF TGTGCCTGGGGTCTACAGGGGCAAGAGACCCAGTACTTC
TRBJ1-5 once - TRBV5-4 CASSSQGHNQPQHF TGTGCCAGCAGCTCACAGGGTCACAATCAGCCCCAGCATTTT
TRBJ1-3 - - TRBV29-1 CSVGALGGNTIYF TGCAGCGTTGGCGCCCTAGGTGGAAACACCATATATTTT
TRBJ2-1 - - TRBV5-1 CASSSTGYNEQFF TGCGCCAGCAGCTCCACGGGGTACAATGAGCAGTTCTTC
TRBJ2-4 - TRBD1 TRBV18 CASSARTGGVGPAKNIQYF TGTGCCAGCTCAGCCCGGACAGGGGGCGTAGGTCCCGCCAAAAACATTCAGTACTTC
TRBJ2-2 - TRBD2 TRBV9 CASSVGRGLAGWNTGELFF TGTGCCAGCAGCGTAGGCCGAGGACTAGCGGGGTGGAACACCGGGGAGCTGTTTTTT
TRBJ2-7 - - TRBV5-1 CASSSTGITYEQYF TGCGCCAGCAGCTCAACAGGTATAACCTACGAGCAGTACTTC
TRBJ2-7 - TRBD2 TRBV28 CASSLLAGGYEQYF TGTGCCAGCAGTTTACTAGCGGGAGGGTACGAGCAGTACTTC
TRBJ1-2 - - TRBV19 CASRTGYRGYTF TGTGCCAGTAGGACAGGCTACCGGGGCTACACCTTC
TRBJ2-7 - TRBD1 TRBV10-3 CAISTWDRDYEQYF TGTGCCATCAGTACTTGGGACAGGGACTACGAGCAGTACTTC
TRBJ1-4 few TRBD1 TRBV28 CASSPGTGGSNEKLFF TGTGCCAGCAGTCCTGGAACAGGGGGAAGTAATGAAAAACTGTTTTTT
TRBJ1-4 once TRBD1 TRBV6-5 CASSEDRGGEKLFF TGTGCCAGCAGCGAGGACAGGGGGGGAGAAAAACTGTTTTTT
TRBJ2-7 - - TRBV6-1 CASSAQAGVIYEQYF TGTGCCAGCAGTGCGCAAGCGGGTGTGATCTACGAGCAGTACTTC
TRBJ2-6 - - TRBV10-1 CASSDHRQAGANVLTF TGCGCCAGCAGTGACCACCGACAGGCTGGGGCCAACGTCCTGACTTTC
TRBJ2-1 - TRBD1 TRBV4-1 CASSQDPRDPEGAVHNEQFF TGCGCCAGCAGCCAAGATCCACGGGACCCAGAGGGGGCCGTCCACAATGAGCAGTTCTTC
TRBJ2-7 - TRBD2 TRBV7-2 CASSPPRGEASSYEQYF TGTGCCAGCAGCCCCCCCCGGGGGGAGGCTAGCTCCTACGAGCAGTACTTC
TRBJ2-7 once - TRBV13 CASSLTGPRAGEQYF TGTGCCAGCAGCCTGACTGGCCCGCGGGCGGGCGAGCAGTACTTC
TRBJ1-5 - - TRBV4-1 CASSTRHLNRHQPQHF TGCGCCAGCAGCACTCGACACCTTAACCGCCATCAGCCCCAGCATTTT
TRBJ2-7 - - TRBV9 CASSVGGAASYEQYF TGTGCCAGCAGCGTAGGAGGAGCGGCCTCCTACGAGCAGTACTTC
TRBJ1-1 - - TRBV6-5 CASSYDPRGQNTEAFF TGTGCCAGCAGTTACGACCCCCGGGGACAGAACACTGAAGCTTTCTTT
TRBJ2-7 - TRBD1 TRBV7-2 CASSLGGGWEQYF TGTGCCAGCAGCTTAGGAGGGGGCTGGGAGCAGTACTTC
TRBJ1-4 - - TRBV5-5 CASTRDTHEKLFF TGTGCCAGCACCAGGGACACCCATGAAAAACTGTTTTTT
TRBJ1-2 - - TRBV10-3 CAKLLGGRTACYTF TGTGCCAAACTGTTGGGGGGACGAACGGCCTGCTACACCTTC
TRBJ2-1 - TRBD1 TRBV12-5 CASGFPTGTGVLNEQFF TGTGCTAGTGGTTTCCCAACCGGGACAGGGGTTTTAAATGAGCAGTTCTTC
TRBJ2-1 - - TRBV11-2 CASSPNNEQFF TGTGCCAGCAGCCCCAACAATGAGCAGTTCTTC
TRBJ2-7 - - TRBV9 CASSVGSSEDIYEQYF TGTGCCAGCAGCGTAGGATCTAGCGAGGACATCTACGAGCAGTACTTC